The source of this T cell receptor beta chain is a study of T cells in Graves' hyperthyroidism and ophthalmopathy. Amplification of TCR beta CDR3 regions was performed using RNA transcripts as template. The HTBI set primed first-round TCR CDR3 RT-PCR. TCRdb passed the multiplex PCR reads through MiXCR, listing each CDR3 protein once. The sample has roughly 300,000 distinct CDR3 sequences; 21% are singletons. J lost 10 bases, V lost 5 bases, and 4 bases had no gene match. The CDR3 is 12 amino acids. The chain uses TRBV12-3 or TRBV12-4 and TRBJ2-1, with 8 bases lining up with TRBD1. The TCR was taken from a woman aged 50 to 60 with Graves' hyperthyroidism. Material: blood. The CDR3 sequence: CASSLDRVEQFF. The CDR3 DNA follows: TGTGCCAGCAGTCTGGACAGGGTAGAGCAGTTCTTC.